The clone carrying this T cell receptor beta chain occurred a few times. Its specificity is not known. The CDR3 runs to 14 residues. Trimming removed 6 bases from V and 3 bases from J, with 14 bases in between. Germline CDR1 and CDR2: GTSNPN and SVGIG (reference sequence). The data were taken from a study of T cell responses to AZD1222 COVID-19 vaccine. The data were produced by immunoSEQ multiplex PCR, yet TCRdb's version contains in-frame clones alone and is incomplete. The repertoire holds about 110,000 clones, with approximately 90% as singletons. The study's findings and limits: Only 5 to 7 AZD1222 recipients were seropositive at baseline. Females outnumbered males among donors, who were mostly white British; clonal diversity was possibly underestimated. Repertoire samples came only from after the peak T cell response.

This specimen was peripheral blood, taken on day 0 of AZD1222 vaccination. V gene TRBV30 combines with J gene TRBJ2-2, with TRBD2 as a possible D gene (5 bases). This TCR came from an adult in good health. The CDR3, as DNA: TGTGCCTGTCGACCGGAGGTTGACACCGGGGAGCTGTTTTTT. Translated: CACRPEVDTGELFF.